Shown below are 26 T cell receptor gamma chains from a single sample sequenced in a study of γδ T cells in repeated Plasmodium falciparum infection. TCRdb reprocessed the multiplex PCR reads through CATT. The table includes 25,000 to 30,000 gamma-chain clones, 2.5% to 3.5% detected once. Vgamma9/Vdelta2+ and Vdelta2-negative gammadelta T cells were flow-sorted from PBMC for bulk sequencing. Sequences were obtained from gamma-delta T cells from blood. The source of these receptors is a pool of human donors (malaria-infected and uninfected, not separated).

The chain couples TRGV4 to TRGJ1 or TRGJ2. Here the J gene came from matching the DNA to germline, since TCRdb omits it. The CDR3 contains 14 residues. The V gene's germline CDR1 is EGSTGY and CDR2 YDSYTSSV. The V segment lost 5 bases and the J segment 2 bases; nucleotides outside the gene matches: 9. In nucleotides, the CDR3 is TGTGCCACCTGGGTACTATATTATTATTATAAGAAACTCTTT. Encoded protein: CATWVLYYYYKKLF.

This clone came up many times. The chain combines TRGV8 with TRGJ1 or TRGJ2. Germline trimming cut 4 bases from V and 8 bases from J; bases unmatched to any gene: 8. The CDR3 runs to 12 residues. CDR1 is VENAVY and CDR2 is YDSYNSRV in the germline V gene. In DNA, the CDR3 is TGTGCCACCTGGGACCACCCAAATAAGAAACTCTTT. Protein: CATWDHPNKKLF.

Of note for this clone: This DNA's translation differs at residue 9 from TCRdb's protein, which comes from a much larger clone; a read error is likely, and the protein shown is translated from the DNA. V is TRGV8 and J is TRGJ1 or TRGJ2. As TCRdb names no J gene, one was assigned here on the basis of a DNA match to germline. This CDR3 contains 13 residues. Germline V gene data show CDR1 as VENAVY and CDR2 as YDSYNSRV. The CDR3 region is CATWGPVYCKKLF. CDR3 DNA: TGTGCCACCTGGGGCCCTGTATATTGTAAGAAACTCTTT.

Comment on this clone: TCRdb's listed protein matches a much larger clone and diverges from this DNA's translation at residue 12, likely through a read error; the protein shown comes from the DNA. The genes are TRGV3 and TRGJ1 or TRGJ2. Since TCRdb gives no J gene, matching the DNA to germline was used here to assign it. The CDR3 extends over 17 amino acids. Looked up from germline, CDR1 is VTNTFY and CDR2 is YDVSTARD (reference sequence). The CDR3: CATWDRLSSQNNYKKLF. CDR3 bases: TGTGCCACCTGGGACAGGCTAAGTAGCCAGAATAATTATAAGAAACTCTTT.

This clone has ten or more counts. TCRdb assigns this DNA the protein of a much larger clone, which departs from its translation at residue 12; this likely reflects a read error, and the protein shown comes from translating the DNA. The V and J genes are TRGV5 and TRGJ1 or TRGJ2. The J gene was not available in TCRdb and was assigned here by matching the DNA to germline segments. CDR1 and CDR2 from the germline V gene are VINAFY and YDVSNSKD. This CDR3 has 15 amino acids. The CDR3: CATWDRLWWDYRKLF. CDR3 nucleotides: TGTGCCACCTGGGACAGGCTTTGGTGGGATTATAGGAAACTCTTT.

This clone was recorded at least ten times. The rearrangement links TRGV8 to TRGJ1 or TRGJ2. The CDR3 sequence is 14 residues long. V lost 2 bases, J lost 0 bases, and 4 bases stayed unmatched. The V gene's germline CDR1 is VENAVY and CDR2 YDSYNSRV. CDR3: CATWDMSNYYKKLF. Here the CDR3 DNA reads TGTGCCACCTGGGATATGTCGAATTATTATAAGAAACTCTTT.

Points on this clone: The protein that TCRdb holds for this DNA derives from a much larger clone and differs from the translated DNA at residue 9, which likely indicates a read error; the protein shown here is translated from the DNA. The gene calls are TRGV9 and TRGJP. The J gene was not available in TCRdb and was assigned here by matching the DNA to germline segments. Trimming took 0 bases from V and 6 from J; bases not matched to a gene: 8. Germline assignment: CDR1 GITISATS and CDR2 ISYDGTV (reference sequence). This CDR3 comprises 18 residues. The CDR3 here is CALWEVVGRELGKKIKVF. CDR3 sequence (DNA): TGTGCCTTGTGGGAGGTGGTGGGAAGAGAGTTGGGCAAAAAAATCAAGGTATTT.

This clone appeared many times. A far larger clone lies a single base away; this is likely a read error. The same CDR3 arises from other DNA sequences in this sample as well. This CDR3 reads CALWEEFSNYYKKLF. DNA for the CDR3: TGTGCCTTGTGGGAGGAATTTTCGAATTATTATAAGAAACTCTTC. The V gene is TRGV9, the J gene TRGJ1 or TRGJ2. The V gene's germline CDR1 is GITISATS and CDR2 ISYDGTV (reference sequence). This CDR3 comprises 15 residues.

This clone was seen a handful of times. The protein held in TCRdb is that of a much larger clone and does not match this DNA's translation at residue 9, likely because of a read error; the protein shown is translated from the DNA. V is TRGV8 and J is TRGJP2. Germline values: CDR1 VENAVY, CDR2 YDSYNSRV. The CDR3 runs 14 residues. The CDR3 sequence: CATWGWSSNWIKTF. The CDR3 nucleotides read TGTGCCACCTGGGGCTGGAGTAGTAATTGGATCAAGACGTTT.

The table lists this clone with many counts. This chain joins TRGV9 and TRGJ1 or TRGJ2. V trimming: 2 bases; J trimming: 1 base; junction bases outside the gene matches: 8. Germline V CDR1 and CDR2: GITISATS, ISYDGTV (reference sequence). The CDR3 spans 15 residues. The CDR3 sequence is CALWEAPFNYYKKLF. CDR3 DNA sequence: TGTGCCTTGTGGGAGGCCCCCTTCAATTATTATAAGAAACTCTTT.

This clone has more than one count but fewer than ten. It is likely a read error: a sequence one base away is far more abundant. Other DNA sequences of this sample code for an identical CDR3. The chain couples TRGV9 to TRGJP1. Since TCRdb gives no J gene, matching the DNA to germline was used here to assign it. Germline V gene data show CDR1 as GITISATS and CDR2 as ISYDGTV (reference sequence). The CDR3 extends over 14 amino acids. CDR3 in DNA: TGTGCCCTGTGGCCCATTACCCCCATTTGGTTCAAGATATTT. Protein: CALWPITPIWFKIF.

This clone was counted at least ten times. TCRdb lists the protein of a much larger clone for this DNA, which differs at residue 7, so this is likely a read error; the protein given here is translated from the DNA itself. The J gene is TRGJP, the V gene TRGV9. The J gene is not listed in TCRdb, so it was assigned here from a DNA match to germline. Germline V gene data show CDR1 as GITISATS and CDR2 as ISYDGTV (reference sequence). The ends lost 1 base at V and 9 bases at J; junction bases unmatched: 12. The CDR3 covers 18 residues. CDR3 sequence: CALWEVGTPRLGKKIKVF. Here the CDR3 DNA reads TGTGCCTTGTGGGAGGTAGGAACGCCCCGGTTGGGCAAAAAAATCAAGGTATTT.

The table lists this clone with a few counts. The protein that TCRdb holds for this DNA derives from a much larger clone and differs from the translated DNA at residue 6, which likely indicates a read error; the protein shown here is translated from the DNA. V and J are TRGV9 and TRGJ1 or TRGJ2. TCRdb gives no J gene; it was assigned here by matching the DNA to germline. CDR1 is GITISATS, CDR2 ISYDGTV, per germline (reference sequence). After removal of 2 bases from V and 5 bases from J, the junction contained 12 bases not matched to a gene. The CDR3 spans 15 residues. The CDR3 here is CALWEAHPGDYKKLF. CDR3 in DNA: TGTGCCTTGTGGGAGGCGCACCCTGGGGATTATAAGAAACTCTTT.

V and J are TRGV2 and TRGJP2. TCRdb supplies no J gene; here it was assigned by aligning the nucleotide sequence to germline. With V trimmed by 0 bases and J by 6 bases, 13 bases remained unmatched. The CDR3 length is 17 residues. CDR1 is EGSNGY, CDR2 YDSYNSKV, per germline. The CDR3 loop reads CATWDGRVSSGDWIKTF. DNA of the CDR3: TGTGCCACCTGGGACGGGCGGGTAAGTTCAGGTGATTGGATCAAGACGTTT.

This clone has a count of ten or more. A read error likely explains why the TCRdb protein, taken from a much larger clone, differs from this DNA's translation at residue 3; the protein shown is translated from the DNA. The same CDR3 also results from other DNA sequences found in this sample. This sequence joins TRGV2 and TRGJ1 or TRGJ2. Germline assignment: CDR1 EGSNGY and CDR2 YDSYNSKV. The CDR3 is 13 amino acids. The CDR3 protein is CAAWDGLFYKKLF. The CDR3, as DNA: TGTGCCGCCTGGGACGGGCTTTTTTATAAGAAACTCTTT.

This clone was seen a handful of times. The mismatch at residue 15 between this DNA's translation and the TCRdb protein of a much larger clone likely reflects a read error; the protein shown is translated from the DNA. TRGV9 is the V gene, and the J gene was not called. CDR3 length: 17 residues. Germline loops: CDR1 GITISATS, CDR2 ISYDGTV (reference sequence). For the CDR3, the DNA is TGTGCCTTGTGGGAGACCACCCCAGAGTTGGGCAAAAAAATCAGGGTATTT. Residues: CALWETTPELGKKIRVF.

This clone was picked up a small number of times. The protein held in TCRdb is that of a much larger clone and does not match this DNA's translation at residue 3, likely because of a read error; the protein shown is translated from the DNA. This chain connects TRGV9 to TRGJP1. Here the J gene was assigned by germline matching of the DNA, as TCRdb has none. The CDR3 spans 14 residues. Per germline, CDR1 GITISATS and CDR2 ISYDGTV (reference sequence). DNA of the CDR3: TGTGCCTCGTGGCCCATTACCCCCATTTGGTTCAAGATATTT. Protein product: CASWPITPIWFKIF.

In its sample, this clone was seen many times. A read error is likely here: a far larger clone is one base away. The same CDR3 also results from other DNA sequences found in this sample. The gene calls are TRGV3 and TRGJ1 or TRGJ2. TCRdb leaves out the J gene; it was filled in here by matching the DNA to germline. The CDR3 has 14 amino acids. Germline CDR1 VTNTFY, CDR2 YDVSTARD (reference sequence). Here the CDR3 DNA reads TGTGCTACCTGGGACAGGCCAGAATATTATAAGAAACTCTTT. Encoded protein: CATWDRPEYYKKLF.

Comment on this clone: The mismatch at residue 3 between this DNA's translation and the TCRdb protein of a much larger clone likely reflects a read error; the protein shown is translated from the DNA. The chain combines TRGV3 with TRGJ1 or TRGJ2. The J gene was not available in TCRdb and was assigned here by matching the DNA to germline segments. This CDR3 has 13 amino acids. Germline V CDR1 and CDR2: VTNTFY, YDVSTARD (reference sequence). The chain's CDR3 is CAAWDYRYYKKLF. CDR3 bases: TGTGCCGCCTGGGACTACAGGTATTATAAGAAACTCTTT.

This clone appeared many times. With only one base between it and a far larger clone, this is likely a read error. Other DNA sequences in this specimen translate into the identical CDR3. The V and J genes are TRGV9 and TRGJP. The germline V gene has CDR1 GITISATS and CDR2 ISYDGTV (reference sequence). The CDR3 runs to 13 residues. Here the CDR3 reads CALWELGKKIKVF. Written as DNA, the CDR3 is TGTGCCTTGTGGGAGCTGGGCAAAAAGATCAAGGTATTT.

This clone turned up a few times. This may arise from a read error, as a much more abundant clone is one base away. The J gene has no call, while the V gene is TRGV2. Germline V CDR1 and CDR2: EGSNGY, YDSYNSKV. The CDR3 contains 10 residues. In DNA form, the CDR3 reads TGTGCCACCCTTTATTATAAGAAGCTCTTT. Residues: CATLYYKKLF.

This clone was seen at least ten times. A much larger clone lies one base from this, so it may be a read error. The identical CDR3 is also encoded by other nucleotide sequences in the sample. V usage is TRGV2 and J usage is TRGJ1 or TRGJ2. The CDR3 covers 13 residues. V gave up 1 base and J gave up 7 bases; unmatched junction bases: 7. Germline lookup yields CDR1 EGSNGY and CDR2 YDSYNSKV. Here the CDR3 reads CATWDGKDYKKLF. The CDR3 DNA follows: TGTGCCACCTGGGACGGCAAAGACTATAAGAAACTCTTT.

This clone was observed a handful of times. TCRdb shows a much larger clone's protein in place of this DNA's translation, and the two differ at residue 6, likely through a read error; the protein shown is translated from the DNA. The CDR3 loop reads CALWEMLWYYKKLF. The CDR3 nucleotides are TGTGCCTTGTGGGAGATGCTCTGGTATTATAAGAAACTCTTT. The chain carries TRGV9 and TRGJ1 or TRGJ2. The J gene, left out of TCRdb, was set here by checking the DNA against germline. Germline V gene data show CDR1 as GITISATS and CDR2 as ISYDGTV (reference sequence). The CDR3 covers 14 residues. V lost 3 bases and J lost 4; bases outside the gene matches: 9.

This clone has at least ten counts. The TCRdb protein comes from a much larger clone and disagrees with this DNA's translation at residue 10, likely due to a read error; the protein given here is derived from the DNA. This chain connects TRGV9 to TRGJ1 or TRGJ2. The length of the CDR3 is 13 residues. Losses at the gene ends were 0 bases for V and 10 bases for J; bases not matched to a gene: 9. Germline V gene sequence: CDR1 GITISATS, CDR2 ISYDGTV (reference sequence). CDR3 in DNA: TGTGCCTTGTGGGAGGTGATGGGAAGGAAGAAACTCTTT. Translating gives CALWEVMGRKKLF.

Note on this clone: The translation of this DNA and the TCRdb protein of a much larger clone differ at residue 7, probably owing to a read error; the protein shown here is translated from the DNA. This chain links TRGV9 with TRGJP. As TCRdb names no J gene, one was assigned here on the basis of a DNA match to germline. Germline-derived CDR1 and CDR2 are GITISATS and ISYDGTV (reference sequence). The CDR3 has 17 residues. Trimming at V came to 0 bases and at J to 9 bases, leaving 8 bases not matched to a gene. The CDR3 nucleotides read TGTGCCTTGTGGGAGGTGCTAGGGGGGTTGGGCAAAAAAATCAAGGTATTT. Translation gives CALWEVLGGLGKKIKVF.

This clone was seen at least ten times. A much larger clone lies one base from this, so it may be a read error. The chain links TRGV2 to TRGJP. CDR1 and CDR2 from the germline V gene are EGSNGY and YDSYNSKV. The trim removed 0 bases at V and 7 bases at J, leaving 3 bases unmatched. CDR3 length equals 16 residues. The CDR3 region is CATWDGRELGKKIKVF. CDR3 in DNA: TGTGCCACCTGGGACGGGCGGGAGTTGGGCAAAAAAATCAAGGTATTT.